This entry lists 5 T cell receptor beta chains sequenced from one sample in a study of cytomegalovirus exposure and HLA in healthy donors. PCR amplification relied on 60 Vbeta primers (plus 13 Jbeta primers). Profiling relied on immunoSEQ multiplex PCR, and the TCRdb table lists in-frame clones only, not all of them. Among about 130,000 clones listed, around 70% were seen once. Material for sequencing was PBMCs. These receptors all come from a man in his forties in good health and CMV-seropositive.

The genes are TRBV27 and TRBJ1-4; D might be TRBD1 (6 bases). V dropped 6 bases and J dropped 7 bases, with 21 bases sitting between them. Per the germline V gene, CDR1 is MNHEY and CDR2 is SMNVEV (reference sequence). CDR3 size: 16 residues. CDR3 loop: CASSHGQNQGSEKLFF. The CDR3 DNA reads as TGTGCCAGCAGCCACGGACAGAATCAGGGTAGTGAAAAACTGTTTTTT.

This clone was seen only a few times. This chain connects TRBV9 to TRBJ2-3; D may be TRBD2 (6 bases). The CDR3 loop spans 15 amino acids. CDR1 and CDR2 from the germline V gene are SGDLS and YYNGEE. Trimming removed 2 bases at V and 1 base at J, with 11 bases between. CDR3 residues: CASSVKDYRTDTQYF. The CDR3 DNA sequence: TGTGCCAGCAGCGTTAAGGACTACCGCACAGATACGCAGTATTTT.

The V and J genes are TRBV7-2 and TRBJ1-6, with D perhaps TRBD1 (5 bases). V lost 1 base and J 0 bases, leaving 13 bases between the germline ends. Germline CDR1 and CDR2: SGHTA and FQGNSA. CDR3 length: 18 amino acids. The CDR3 here is CASSLEGSASSYNSPLHF. The CDR3 coding sequence is TGTGCCAGCAGCTTAGAGGGGTCCGCGAGCTCCTATAATTCACCCCTCCACTTT.

The V gene is TRBV28, the J gene TRBJ2-1; 7 positions match TRBD1. V was pared by 3 bases and J by 9 bases, with 5 bases of the junction left unmatched. This CDR3 has 13 amino acids. Germline lookup yields CDR1 MDHEN and CDR2 SYDVKM. The CDR3 protein is CASSFRTGLEQFF. The CDR3 region has the DNA TGTGCCAGCAGTTTCAGGACAGGACTTGAGCAGTTCTTC.

The rearrangement uses TRBV28 and TRBJ2-4; 7 bases are a match to TRBD2. The junction had 10 bases not matched to a gene; V was cut back by 5 bases and J by 6 bases. CDR1 is MDHEN, CDR2 SYDVKM, per germline. The CDR3 extends over 15 amino acids. The chain's CDR3 is CASSAHTGTTNIQYF. CDR3 nucleotides: TGTGCCAGCAGTGCACATACTGGGACTACAAACATTCAGTACTTC.